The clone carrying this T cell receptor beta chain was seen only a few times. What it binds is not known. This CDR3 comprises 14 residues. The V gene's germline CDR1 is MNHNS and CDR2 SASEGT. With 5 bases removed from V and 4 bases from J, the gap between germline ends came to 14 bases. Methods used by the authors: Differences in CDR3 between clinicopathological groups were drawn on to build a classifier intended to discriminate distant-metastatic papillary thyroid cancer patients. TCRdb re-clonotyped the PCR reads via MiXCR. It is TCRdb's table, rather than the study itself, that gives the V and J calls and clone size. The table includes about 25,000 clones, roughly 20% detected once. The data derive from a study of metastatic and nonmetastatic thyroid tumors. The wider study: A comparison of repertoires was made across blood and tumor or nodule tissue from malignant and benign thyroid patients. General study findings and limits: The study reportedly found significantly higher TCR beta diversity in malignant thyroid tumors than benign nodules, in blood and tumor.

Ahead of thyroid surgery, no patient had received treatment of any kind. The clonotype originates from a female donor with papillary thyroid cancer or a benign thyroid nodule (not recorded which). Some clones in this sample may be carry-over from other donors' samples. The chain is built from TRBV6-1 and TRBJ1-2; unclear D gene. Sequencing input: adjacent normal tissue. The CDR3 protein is CASSQITITYGYTF. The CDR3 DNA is TGTGCCAGCAGTCAGATCACAATTACCTATGGCTACACCTTC.